This T cell receptor (beta chain) was identified in a study of beta chain features in type 1 diabetes. Germline assignment: CDR1 MNHEY and CDR2 SMNVEV (reference sequence). The CDR3 has 15 residues. Trimming at V came to 5 bases and at J to 4 bases, leaving 11 bases not matched to a gene. This clone has only a few counts. Its specificity is unknown. All of the isolated RNA was reverse transcribed, so expressed TCRB transcripts were sequenced. Profiling relied on immunoSEQ multiplex PCR, and the TCRdb table lists in-frame clones only, not all of them. The sample holds about 250,000 clones; roughly 11% are singletons and the top ten take roughly 0.017%. Study-level findings and limits: TCRB CDR3s from Type 1 diabetes patients were moderately but significantly shorter in all four CD4+ subsets.

Using CD45RO/CCR7/CD25/CD127/CD95/CD27, CD4+ naive, central memory, regulatory and stem cell-like memory cells were sorted. The chain combines TRBV27 with TRBJ2-7; TRBD1 agrees at 7 bases. The TCR was taken from a young man with type 1 diabetes. Sequenced: naive CD4+ T cells from blood. CDR3 protein: CASSQTGISSYEQYF. Written as DNA, the CDR3 is TGTGCCAGCAGTCAGACAGGGATCAGTTCGTACGAGCAGTACTTC.